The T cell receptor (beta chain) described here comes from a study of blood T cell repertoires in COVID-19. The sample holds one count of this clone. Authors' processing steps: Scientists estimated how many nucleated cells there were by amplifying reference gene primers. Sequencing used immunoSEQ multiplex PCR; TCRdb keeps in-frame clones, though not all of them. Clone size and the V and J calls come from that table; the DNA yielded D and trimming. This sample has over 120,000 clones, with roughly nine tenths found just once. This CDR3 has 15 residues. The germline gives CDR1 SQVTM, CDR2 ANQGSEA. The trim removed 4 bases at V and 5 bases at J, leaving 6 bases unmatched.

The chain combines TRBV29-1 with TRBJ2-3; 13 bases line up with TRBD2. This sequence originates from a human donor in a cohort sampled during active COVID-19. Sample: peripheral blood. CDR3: CSVATSGGALDTQYF. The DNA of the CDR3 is TGCAGCGTTGCAACTAGCGGGGGGGCCCTAGATACGCAGTATTTT.